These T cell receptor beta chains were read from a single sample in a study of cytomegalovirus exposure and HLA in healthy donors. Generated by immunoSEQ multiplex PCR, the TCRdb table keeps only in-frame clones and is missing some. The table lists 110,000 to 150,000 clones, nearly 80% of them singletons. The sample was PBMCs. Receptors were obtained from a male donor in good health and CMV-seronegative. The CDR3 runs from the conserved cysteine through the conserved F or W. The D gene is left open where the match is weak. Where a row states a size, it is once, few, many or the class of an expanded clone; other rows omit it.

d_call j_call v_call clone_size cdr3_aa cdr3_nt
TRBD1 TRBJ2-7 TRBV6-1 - CASRKTGPNEQYF TGTGCCAGCAGAAAGACAGGGCCCAACGAGCAGTACTTC
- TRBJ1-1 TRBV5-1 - CASSLKGGGLAEAFF TGCGCCAGCAGCTTGAAGGGGGGGGGACTAGCTGAAGCTTTCTTT
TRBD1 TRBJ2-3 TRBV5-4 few CASSFPDRGTDTQYF TGTGCCAGCAGCTTCCCGGACAGGGGGACAGATACGCAGTATTTT
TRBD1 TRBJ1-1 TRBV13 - CASSSQGTEAFF TGTGCCAGCAGCTCACAGGGGACTGAAGCTTTCTTT
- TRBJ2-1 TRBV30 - CAFLPGVTPYNEQFF TGTGCCTTCCTTCCGGGGGTGACCCCCTACAATGAGCAGTTCTTC
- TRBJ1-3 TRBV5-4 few CASSPRGAGNTIYF TGTGCCAGCAGCCCTCGCGGGGCCGGAAACACCATATATTTT
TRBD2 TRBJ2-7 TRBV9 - CASSVGSSGTYEQYF TGTGCCAGCAGCGTAGGAAGTAGCGGGACCTACGAGCAGTACTTC
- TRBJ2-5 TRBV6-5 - CASTTTGVRETQYF TGTGCCAGCACCACCACGGGGGTACGAGAGACCCAGTACTTC
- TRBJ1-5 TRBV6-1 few CASSPGNQPQHF TGTGCCAGCAGTCCAGGGAATCAGCCCCAGCATTTT
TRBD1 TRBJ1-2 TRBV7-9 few CASSLDRVGGYTF TGTGCCAGCAGTCTCGACAGGGTGGGAGGCTACACCTTC
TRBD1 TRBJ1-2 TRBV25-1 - CASSEGTGYYGYTF TGTGCCAGCAGTGAAGGGACAGGGTATTATGGCTACACCTTC
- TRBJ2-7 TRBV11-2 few CASSPSRGGYEQYF TGTGCCAGCAGCCCCTCGAGGGGGGGCTACGAGCAGTACTTC
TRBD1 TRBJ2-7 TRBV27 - CASSIPPGQINGQYF TGTGCCAGCAGTATACCCCCGGGACAGATCAACGGGCAGTACTTC
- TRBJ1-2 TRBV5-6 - CASTYQGNGYTF TGTGCCAGCACCTACCAGGGGAATGGCTACACCTTC
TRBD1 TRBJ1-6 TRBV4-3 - CASSQGQGAAFYSPLHF TGCGCCAGCAGCCAAGGACAGGGGGCAGCGTTTTATTCACCCCTCCACTTT
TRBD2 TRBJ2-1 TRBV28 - CASRGGGYNEQFF TGTGCCAGCAGAGGCGGGGGATACAATGAGCAGTTCTTC
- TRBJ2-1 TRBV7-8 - CASSSTATGSLSNEQFF TGTGCCAGCAGCTCAACCGCGACAGGCTCATTGTCCAATGAGCAGTTCTTC
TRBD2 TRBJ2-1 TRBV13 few CASSSSGLAGGTYNEQFF TGTGCCAGCAGCTCCTCGGGACTAGCGGGGGGCACATACAATGAGCAGTTCTTC
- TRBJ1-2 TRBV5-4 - CASSPTGVEHGYTF TGTGCCAGCAGCCCCACCGGGGTGGAACATGGCTACACCTTC
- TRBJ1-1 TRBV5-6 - CASTIGQTEAFF TGTGCCAGCACTATCGGACAAACTGAAGCTTTCTTT
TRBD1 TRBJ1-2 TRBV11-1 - CASSSGGHRYGYTF TGTGCCAGCAGCTCAGGGGGCCATCGCTATGGCTACACCTTC
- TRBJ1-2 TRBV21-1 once CANTGSYTF TGTGCCAACACAGGGTCCTACACCTTC
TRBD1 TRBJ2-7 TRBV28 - CASSPPTGTGLYEQYF TGTGCCAGCAGTCCTCCTACCGGGACAGGTCTTTACGAGCAGTACTTC
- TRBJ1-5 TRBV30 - CAWSTDSNQPQHF TGTGCCTGGTCGACAGATAGCAATCAGCCCCAGCATTTT
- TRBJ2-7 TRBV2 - CASSRTVVSYEQYF TGTGCCAGCAGTCGGACAGTGGTCTCCTACGAGCAGTACTTC
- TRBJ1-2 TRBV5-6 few CASSSQTVGGYTF TGTGCCAGCAGCAGTCAAACAGTGGGTGGCTACACCTTC
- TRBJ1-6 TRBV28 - CASTVSYNSPLHF TGTGCCAGCACAGTCTCCTATAATTCACCCCTCCACTTT
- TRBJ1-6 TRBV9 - CASSVRGIEGPLHF TGTGCCAGCAGCGTTCGGGGGATCGAGGGGCCCCTCCACTTT
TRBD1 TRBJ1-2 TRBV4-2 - CASSQEFSTGEIVF TGTGCCAGCAGCCAAGAGTTCTCGACAGGGGAAATCGTCTTC
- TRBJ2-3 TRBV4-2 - CASSQDAPLRQGGPDTQYF TGTGCCAGCAGCCAAGATGCCCCACTTCGGCAGGGAGGTCCAGATACGCAGTATTTT
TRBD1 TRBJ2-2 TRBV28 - CASRSPGQGRSGELFF TGTGCCAGCAGGTCGCCTGGACAGGGGCGGTCCGGGGAGCTGTTTTTT
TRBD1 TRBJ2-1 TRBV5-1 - CASNSDGQGWNEQFF TGCGCCAGCAATAGTGACGGACAGGGGTGGAATGAGCAGTTCTTC
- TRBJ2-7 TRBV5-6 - CASSFQAYEQYF TGTGCCAGCAGCTTTCAGGCCTACGAGCAGTACTTC
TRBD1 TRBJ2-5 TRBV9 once CASSEGTGLGSLGTQYF TGTGCCAGCAGCGAAGGGACAGGGTTAGGATCCCTGGGGACCCAGTACTTC
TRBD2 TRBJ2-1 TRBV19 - CASSLSGEQFF TGTGCCAGTAGCCTTAGCGGGGAGCAGTTCTTC
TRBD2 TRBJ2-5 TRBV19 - CASSIRGGETQYF TGTGCCAGTAGTATTCGGGGGGGAGAGACCCAGTACTTC
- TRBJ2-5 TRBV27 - CASSPRQGRGETQYF TGTGCCAGCAGCCCTCGACAGGGGAGGGGAGAGACCCAGTACTTC
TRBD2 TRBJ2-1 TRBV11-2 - CASSLLGGGYNEQFF TGTGCCAGCAGCCTCCTCGGGGGGGGTTACAATGAGCAGTTCTTC
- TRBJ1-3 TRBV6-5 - CASTRPGFDTIYF TGTGCCAGCACCCGACCAGGGTTTGACACCATATATTTT
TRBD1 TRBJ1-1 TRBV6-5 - CASKGGKNTEAFF TGTGCCAGCAAAGGGGGCAAGAACACTGAAGCTTTCTTT
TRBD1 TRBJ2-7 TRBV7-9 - CASSSAGTGSYEQYF TGTGCCAGCAGCTCGGCCGGGACAGGTTCATACGAGCAGTACTTC
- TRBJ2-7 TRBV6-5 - CASSWGVDYEQYF TGTGCCAGCAGTTGGGGGGTTGACTACGAGCAGTACTTC
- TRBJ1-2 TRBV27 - CASSLQGLGGGYTF TGTGCCAGCAGCCTACAGGGTTTAGGAGGTGGCTACACCTTC
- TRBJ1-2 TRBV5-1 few CASSGGWTERDGYTF TGCGCCAGCAGCGGGGGCTGGACAGAGAGGGATGGCTACACCTTC
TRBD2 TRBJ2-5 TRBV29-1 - CSAKGGGAGETQYF TGCAGCGCCAAGGGCGGGGGGGCCGGGGAGACCCAGTACTTC
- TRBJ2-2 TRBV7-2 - CASSLGGARGGELFF TGTGCCAGCAGCTTAGGTGGGGCCAGGGGCGGGGAGCTGTTTTTT